Sequencing of this T cell receptor beta chain was carried out in a study of cytomegalovirus exposure and HLA in healthy donors. V was clipped by 3 bases and J by 4 bases; unmatched bases: 5. The CDR3 runs 15 residues. Germline V gene sequence: CDR1 MDHEN, CDR2 SYDVKM. This clone was seen only once. The antigen is undetermined. The PCR used 60 Vbeta and 13 Jbeta primers. Here immunoSEQ multiplex PCR was the method, and the copy in TCRdb shows in-frame clones only, minus some. Among roughly 100,000 clones, around 83% were seen once, and the ten largest hold approximately 3.7%. Study-wide results and caveats: The classifier, whose performance was assessed in both the original and validation cohorts, reportedly diagnosed cytomegalovirus status with high specificity and sensitivity.

The sequenced sample consisted of PBMCs. This chain uses TRBV28 with TRBJ2-2; 7 bases are a match to TRBD1. This sequence was found in a female donor in good health and CMV-seropositive. The CDR3 spells CASSFSQGFTGELFF. The CDR3 DNA reads TGTGCCAGCAGTTTCTCACAGGGGTTCACCGGGGAGCTGTTTTTT.